The following is a T cell receptor beta chain sequence with its context. Its matching antigen is unknown. This CDR3 has 14 residues. V lost 7 bases to trimming and J lost 7 bases; unmatched junction nucleotides: 8. Two oligonucleotides, mixed equimolar, formed the beta constant-region primer covering TRBC1 and TRBC2. The ligated cDNA underwent four PCR rounds using SP2 and nested alpha and beta constant-region primers. TCRdb reprocessed the UMI-ligation and nested PCR reads with MiXCR, giving one entry per CDR3 protein. The table records 150,000 or so distinct CDR3 sequences, roughly 22% of them present only once. These data come from a study of naive and memory T cell subsets. Study-level results: Especially in CD8 cells, naive repertoires contained a few larger clonotypes, possibly CD45RA-re-expressing memory cells.

The genes are TRBV12-3 or TRBV12-4 and TRBJ2-1; 9 bases are a match to TRBD1. The specimen was naive CD4+ T cells from blood. This receptor was identified in a human donor in good health. The CDR3 protein is CASTRDRVGNEQFF. Written as DNA, the CDR3 is TGTGCCAGCACCCGGGACAGGGTTGGTAATGAGCAGTTCTTC.